Here is one T cell receptor (beta chain) with its context. The target of this receptor is not known. No base quality values were provided; no much bigger clone lies one nucleotide off. Based on the germline V gene, the CDR1 and CDR2 sequences are SGHDN and FVKESK. The junction shows trimming of 6 bases on V and 0 bases on J, plus 15 bases between the germline ends. The CDR3 starts with the cysteine, ends with the phenylalanine, and has 16 residues. Just the 48-base CDR3 DNA is kept, in frame starting at base 1. This specimen belongs to a study of CD8 T cells in ankylosing spondylitis listed by TCRdb under 2017. A note on the overall study: T cell receptor beta repertoires were profiled in healthy donors and ankylosing spondylitis patients so that disease-linked TCR variants could be found. Peripheral blood was sampled, and synovial fluid was also collected from ankylosing spondylitis patients. The full study cohort comprised 25 ankylosing spondylitis patients and 85 to 120 healthy donors. Overall study outcomes, separate from this receptor: Some motif variants had previously been reported in the synovial fluid and blood of reactive arthritis patients, which suggests shared mechanisms of disease initiation. The disease-linked clones were reported as significantly enriched in matched synovial fluid samples from ankylosing spondylitis patients. The disease-linked clones showed a CD8+ phenotype and occurred at relatively low frequencies in peripheral blood. A TCR beta motif of eight highly homologous amino acid variants appeared characteristic of blood from ankylosing spondylitis patients.

This sample was sequenced with an Illumina HiSeq 2500. Quantitative 5'-RACE with molecular barcodes was used to prepare TCR beta libraries. The original pipeline was this. Disease-linked TCR variants were identified with a new computational method built on a probabilistic model of VDJ rearrangement. TCRdb took the public reads, trimmed them with fastp at Q25, ran MiXCR for clone calling and kept in-frame beta chains. Merged by CDR3 protein, the rows form single entries marked with the most common genes and DNA. TCRdb, rather than the study authors, made the V and J calls. The sample has 750,000 to 850,000 distinct CDR3 sequences on record, approximately 12% of them singletons. The ten largest clones capture under 0.6% of the sample.

This chain joins TRBV14 to TRBJ2-1; TRBD2 is perhaps the D gene, given 5 matching bases. Sample: blood, either unsorted or a sorted T cell fraction (not recorded which). The sequence was obtained from a male donor with ankylosing spondylitis. The sequence in DNA is TGTGCCAGCAGGCGGACCGGACTCAGCTCCTACAATGAGCAGTTCTTC. Translated, this is CASRRTGLSSYNEQFF.